The rows below give T cell receptor beta chains drawn from one sample of a study of blood T cells in healthy people across ages. A single record per CDR3 protein comes from TCRdb applying MiXCR to the 5' RACE reads. This table holds roughly 830,000 distinct CDR3 sequences, about 62% found once. The sample comprised blood. These receptors originate from a man aged 25-40 years in good health. Both conserved end residues are part of each CDR3.

cdr3_length v_call cdr3_aa
18 TRBV4-3 CASSHGQGGRALLWELFF
15 TRBV20-1 CSATERGGRFDEQFF
14 TRBV7-6 CASSLQLGGETQYF
15 TRBV4-1 CASSQDRLGPYEQYF
15 TRBV7-9 CAGSLNAPLRGGCTF
13 TRBV9 CASSATLGYEQYF
13 TRBV20-1 CSASGRTNTEAFF
13 TRBV20-1 CSAHSTGYSEQYF
16 TRBV12-3/TRBV12-4 CASSTSSGGFGYEQYF
15 TRBV4-2 CASSQPGLPYNEQFF
15 TRBV5-1 CASRGETGSYNEQFF
17 TRBV15 CATSNPGAGASYNEQFF
14 TRBV2 CASQEGRNTGELFF
16 TRBV2 CASKLAGGALTDTQYF
12 TRBV27 CASSVYGDTQYF
13 TRBV9 CASSAGQQETQYF
17 TRBV19 CASSPLAGGLAGNEQFF
18 TRBV6-2/TRBV6-3 CASSYSITSLDRGSGYTF
13 TRBV29-1 CSAAGPTGETQYF
14 TRBV7-3 CASSSHTGNTEAFF
16 TRBV5-1 CASSLEPGLVTDTQYF
15 TRBV10-2 CASSPGQVKLYEQYF
14 TRBV27 CASSLGQLNYEQYF
14 TRBV4-3 CASSQGLIYNEQYF
17 TRBV4-3 CASSQLGLAEVYNEQFF
15 TRBV7-9 CASSLGSQPRGGYTF
15 TRBV12-3/TRBV12-4 CASSPLRVSHREQYF
17 TRBV9 CASSVEGDLSYNSPLHF